Below, 17 T cell receptor beta chains from the same sample are listed, as sequenced in a study of CD8+ T cells in alopecia areata. In each case, RNA was isolated and then reverse transcribed into cDNA as the sequencing template. Measured with immunoSEQ multiplex PCR; TCRdb has only the in-frame clones, and not every one. Of 120,000 or so clones in the sample, 47% were seen once. Material: NKG2D-low CD8+ T cells sorted from blood. Every receptor here comes from a human donor with alopecia areata.

The chain uses TRBV28 and TRBJ2-3; D is ambiguous. CDR3 length: 11 residues. Germline lookup yields CDR1 MDHEN and CDR2 SYDVKM. The V and J ends lost 6 bases and 5 bases respectively, with 6 bases between them. The CDR3 loop is CASRTGDTQYF. CDR3 sequence (DNA): TGTGCCAGCAGGACGGGAGATACGCAGTATTTT.

This clone was seen more than once but under ten times. The V gene is TRBV19, the J gene TRBJ2-7; the D gene is possibly TRBD1 (6 bases). CDR3 size: 13 residues. Looked up from germline, CDR1 is LNHDA and CDR2 is SQIVND (reference sequence). With 4 bases removed from V and 3 bases from J, the gap between germline ends came to 10 bases. As DNA, the CDR3 is TGTGCCAGTAGTAACGGACAGATCTACGAGCAGTACTTC. Translating gives CASSNGQIYEQYF.

This chain joins TRBV7-9 and TRBJ1-1; D not resolved. Trimming stripped 0 bases from V and 5 bases from J, with 7 bases between. The germline V gene encodes CDR1 SEHNR and CDR2 FQNEAQ (reference sequence). The CDR3 has 13 amino acids. CDR3 coding DNA: TGTGCCAGCAGCTTAGCTACAGCAACTGAAGCTTTCTTT. Protein: CASSLATATEAFF.

The chain links TRBV5-4 to TRBJ2-7; maybe TRBD2 (5 bases). The CDR3 covers 15 residues. Germline V CDR1 and CDR2: SGHNT, YYREEE (reference sequence). The ends were cut back, 6 bases at V and 4 bases at J, with 20 bases in the middle. CDR3 amino acids: CASNPYWVGGYEQYF. In DNA form, the CDR3 reads TGTGCCAGCAATCCATATTGGGTCGGCGGGTACGAGCAGTACTTC.

The J gene is TRBJ2-3, the V gene TRBV23-1; no reliable D call. TRBV23-1 is an ORF for which the function is uncertain. Between the trimmed V and J ends, which lost 7 bases and 7 bases, there was a span of 12 bases. The CDR3 is made up of 12 amino acids. CDR3 in amino acids: CASTSGNYTQYF. The CDR3 DNA reads as TGCGCCAGCACCTCAGGAAATTATACGCAGTATTTT.

The chain has TRBV29-1 and TRBJ2-7, with D tentatively TRBD1 (7 bases). The CDR3 contains 13 residues. Germline CDR1 SQVTM, CDR2 ANQGSEA. This chain's CDR3 is CGAIQGGVHEQYF. The DNA of the CDR3 is TGCGGCGCAATTCAGGGGGGAGTCCACGAGCAGTACTTC.

V and J are TRBV13 and TRBJ2-6; 7 nucleotides agree with TRBD2. Losses at the gene ends were 6 bases for V and 1 base for J; bases not matched to a gene: 15. The CDR3 is made up of 19 amino acids. The germline CDR1 and CDR2 sequences are PRHDT and FYEKMQ (reference sequence). DNA of the CDR3: TGTGCCAGCAGTTCACCGACTAGCCGTCGAACTTCTGGGGCCAACGTCCTGACTTTC. Protein: CASSSPTSRRTSGANVLTF.

This clone appeared a few times. The V call is TRBV5-1, the J call TRBJ2-7; unclear D gene. This CDR3 comprises 17 residues. Germline CDR1 reads SGHRS; CDR2 reads YFSETQ. V was pared by 0 bases and J by 0 bases, with 16 bases between. The CDR3 bases are TGCGCCAGCAGCTTGGCCCCCCCCAGGTCAAGCTCCTACGAGCAGTACTTC. Translated: CASSLAPPRSSSYEQYF.

The chain uses TRBV5-6 and TRBJ2-5; D may match TRBD1 or TRBD2 (5 bases each). The V end lost 3 bases, the J end lost 13 bases, and 13 bases lay between the germline ends. The CDR3 has 11 residues. The V gene's germline CDR1 is SGHDT and CDR2 YYEEEE. This CDR3 reads CASSYGGSRYF. The CDR3 nucleotides are TGTGCCAGCAGCTATGGGGGTAGCAGGTACTTC.

This clone has only one observation. The chain couples TRBV7-9 to TRBJ1-2; D possibly corresponds to TRBD1 (5 bases). The CDR3 runs 13 residues. The V and J ends lost 11 bases and 5 bases respectively, with 18 bases between them. Germline V CDR1 and CDR2: SEHNR, FQNEAQ (reference sequence). The CDR3 region has the DNA TGTGCCCAAGGGGCCGTGGGGGAATATGGCTACACCTTC. It is translated as CAQGAVGEYGYTF.

V gene TRBV29-1 combines with J gene TRBJ2-2; D is unclear. Germline V CDR1 and CDR2: SQVTM, ANQGSEA. The CDR3 runs 12 residues. V lost 2 bases and J 2 bases, leaving 3 bases between the germline ends. The DNA for the CDR3 is TGCAGCGTTGAACTAAACACCGGGGAGCTGTTTTTT. Its translation is CSVELNTGELFF.

The V gene is TRBV30, the J gene TRBJ1-2; D uncertain. V lost 2 bases and J 6 bases, leaving 10 bases between the germline ends. The CDR3 extends over 12 amino acids. From germline, CDR1 is GTSNPN and CDR2 SVGIG (reference sequence). In nucleotides, the CDR3 is TGTGCCTGGAGTTGGGATGCCCATGGCTACACCTTC. Its protein is CAWSWDAHGYTF.

This clone has just a few counts. The chain links TRBV15 to TRBJ2-1; TRBD1 agrees at 9 bases. Germline V gene data show CDR1 as LNHNV and CDR2 as YYDKDF (reference sequence). The CDR3 loop spans 16 amino acids. J was trimmed by 7 bases and V by 5 bases; bases with no gene match: 12. The CDR3 here is CATSAHRDRDINEQFF. CDR3 nucleotides: TGTGCCACCAGCGCACACCGGGACAGGGATATTAATGAGCAGTTCTTC. Supplemented by reference TRBV15 and TRBJ2-1, the full variable domain reads DAMVIQNPRYQVTQFGKPVTLSCSQTLNHNVMYWYQQKSSQAPKLLFHYYDKDFNNEADTPDNFQSRRPNTSFCFLDIRSPGLGDTAMYLCATSAHRDRDINEQFFGPGTRLTVL.

The chain links TRBV29-1 to TRBJ1-4; D call uncertain. Trimming removed 7 bases from V and 8 bases from J, with 17 bases in between. This CDR3 region has 13 residues. Germline V gene lookup returns CDR1 SQVTM and CDR2 ANQGSEA. Here the CDR3 DNA reads TGCAGCGCACCGGGTCGCGCGGGGGAAAAACTGTTTTTT. This gives the protein CSAPGRAGEKLFF.

In this sample, this clone turned up a few times. The V and J genes are TRBV11-2 and TRBJ2-7, with D hard to call. The CDR3 contains 12 residues. V lost 5 bases and J lost 7, with 12 bases in between. Looked up from germline, CDR1 is SGHAT and CDR2 is FQNNGV. The CDR3 DNA sequence: TGTGCCAGCAGCCCTGGTGTGTTAGAGCAGTACTTC. Its translation: CASSPGVLEQYF.

There are a few counts of this clone. The CDR3 is CSVTGTGLNEQFF. The CDR3 region has the DNA TGCAGCGTGACCGGGACAGGGTTAAATGAGCAGTTCTTC. The rearrangement uses TRBV29-1 and TRBJ2-1; 9 bases map to TRBD1. V was clipped by 6 bases and J by 7 bases; unmatched bases: 7. Germline V gene data show CDR1 as SQVTM and CDR2 as ANQGSEA. CDR3 length equals 13 residues.

This clone turned up a few times. This rearrangement joins TRBV29-1 to TRBJ2-7, with D possibly being TRBD2 (6 bases). The CDR3 is made up of 15 amino acids. Trimming pared 4 bases from V and 0 bases from J, leaving 16 bases between. CDR1 is SQVTM and CDR2 is ANQGSEA in the germline V gene. The CDR3 coding sequence is TGCAGCGTTGTCCCCCGACTAGGGGACTCCTACGAGCAGTACTTC. Protein sequence: CSVVPRLGDSYEQYF.